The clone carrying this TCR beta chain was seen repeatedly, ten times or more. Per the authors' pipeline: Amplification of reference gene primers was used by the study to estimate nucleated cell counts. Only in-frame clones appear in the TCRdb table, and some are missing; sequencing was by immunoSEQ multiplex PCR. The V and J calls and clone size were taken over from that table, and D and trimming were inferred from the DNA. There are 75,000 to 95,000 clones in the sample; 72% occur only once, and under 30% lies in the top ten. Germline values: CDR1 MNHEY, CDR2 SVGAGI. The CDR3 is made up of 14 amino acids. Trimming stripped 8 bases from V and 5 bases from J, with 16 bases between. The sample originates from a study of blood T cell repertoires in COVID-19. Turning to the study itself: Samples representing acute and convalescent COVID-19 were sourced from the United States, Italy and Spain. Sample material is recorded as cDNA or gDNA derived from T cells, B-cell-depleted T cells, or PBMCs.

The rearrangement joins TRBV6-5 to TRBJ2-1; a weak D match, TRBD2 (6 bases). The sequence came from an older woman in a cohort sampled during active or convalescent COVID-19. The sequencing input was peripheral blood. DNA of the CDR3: TGTGCCAGCGGGGAGGAGGGCAGGGACAATGAGCAGTTCTTC. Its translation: CASGEEGRDNEQFF.